Listed below are T cell receptor beta chains from one sample, sequenced in a study of cytomegalovirus exposure and HLA in healthy donors. TCRdb keeps only in-frame clones here, not all; method: immunoSEQ multiplex PCR. The profile covers about 140,000 clones, with 79% appearing a single time and 6.5% to 7% taken by the ten largest. The sequenced sample was PBMCs. The receptors originated from a man between 40 and 49 years old in good health and CMV-seropositive. Both conserved end residues are part of each CDR3. Fields, in order: clone size, J gene, D gene, V gene, CDR3 DNA, CDR3 protein. A D gene is named only where the DNA matches it firmly. The listing skips clone size in some rows; elsewhere it reads once, few, many or a size class.

.	TRBJ2-1	TRBD2	TRBV14	TGTGCCAGCAGCCCGAGCGGGGCCCACAGTGAGCAGTTCTTC	CASSPSGAHSEQFF
few	TRBJ2-7	TRBD1	TRBV27	TGTGCCAGCAGCCTATCGGCCGGGACAGGGACCTACGAGCAGTACTTC	CASSLSAGTGTYEQYF
.	TRBJ1-2	.	TRBV9	TGTGCCAGCACCCCCGCAGGGCTAAGAGGCTACACCTTC	CASTPAGLRGYTF
.	TRBJ2-7	.	TRBV20-1	TGCAGTGCGTTACGGGGGTACGAGCAGTACTTC	CSALRGYEQYF
once	TRBJ2-1	TRBD1	TRBV5-8	TGTGCCAGCAGCGGGGACAGGGCCTACAATGAGCAGTTCTTC	CASSGDRAYNEQFF
.	TRBJ1-2	.	TRBV6-1	TGTGCCAGCAGTGATCCGACAGATGGCTACACCTTC	CASSDPTDGYTF
.	TRBJ2-5	.	TRBV5-1	TGCGCCAGCAGCTTGGGGGCCCCTGAAGAGACCCAGTACTTC	CASSLGAPEETQYF
.	TRBJ1-3	.	TRBV19	TGTGCCAGTAGTATAGACGGCTCTGGAAACACCATATATTTT	CASSIDGSGNTIYF
few	TRBJ1-1	.	TRBV6-6	TGTGCCAGCAGTCAACCGGGCAGGGGTGCTGAAGCTTTCTTT	CASSQPGRGAEAFF
.	TRBJ1-6	.	TRBV27	TGTGCCAGCAGTCTTGTTGGGGGGGACTTGGGTTCACCCCTCCACTTT	CASSLVGGDLGSPLHF
.	TRBJ2-5	.	TRBV19	TGTGCCAGTAGGCCCCGGTCTCAAGAGACCCAGTACTTC	CASRPRSQETQYF
.	TRBJ2-1	TRBD2	TRBV18	TGTGCCAGCTCAAGACGCGGGCGGGGGGGCTACCCCTCCTACAATGAGCAGTTCTTC	CASSRRGRGGYPSYNEQFF
.	TRBJ2-7	TRBD1	TRBV4-2	TGTGCCAGCAGCCCGACGGACAGGGGGCGAATCCACGAGCAGTACTTC	CASSPTDRGRIHEQYF
.	TRBJ2-3	.	TRBV7-3	TGTGCCGGCAGCCCTTTCCCTAGCACAGATACGCAGTATTTT	CAGSPFPSTDTQYF
.	TRBJ2-7	TRBD2	TRBV4-1	TGCGCCAGCAGCCAAGTCTCTAGCGGTAGTTACGAGCAGTACTTC	CASSQVSSGSYEQYF
.	TRBJ2-3	TRBD2	TRBV15	TGTGCCACCAGCACCGGGCTAGCGGTACGGGGTGGTACGCAGTATTTT	CATSTGLAVRGGTQYF
.	TRBJ1-2	.	TRBV29-1	TGCAGCGTTGTGCGGGGGGACGGCTATGGCTACACCTTC	CSVVRGDGYGYTF
.	TRBJ2-7	.	TRBV6-1	TGTGCCAGCAGTGAAGCGCTTCAGGGATTGAGAGGCGAGCAGTACTTC	CASSEALQGLRGEQYF
.	TRBJ1-3	TRBD1	TRBV5-1	TGCGCCAGCAGCACCGGACAGGCCTCTGGAAACACCATATATTTT	CASSTGQASGNTIYF
.	TRBJ2-5	TRBD1	TRBV11-2	TGTGCCAGCAGTCGGGACAGGGAAGAGACCCAGTACTTC	CASSRDREETQYF
.	TRBJ1-2	TRBD1	TRBV7-9	TGTGCCAGCAGCTTAGGACAGGGCGTCTATGGCTACACCTTC	CASSLGQGVYGYTF
.	TRBJ2-1	TRBD1	TRBV28	TGTGCCAGCAGTCCAACCGGACAGGTCTATACCTACAATGAGCAGTTCTTC	CASSPTGQVYTYNEQFF
medium-sized	TRBJ2-1	.	TRBV5-1	TGCGCCAGCGGCGACCCAGGGGGGAATGAGCAGTTCTTC	CASGDPGGNEQFF
.	TRBJ1-1	.	TRBV5-6	TGTGCCAGCAGACTTAGGGGCAGGGCCCTTGAAGCTTTCTTT	CASRLRGRALEAFF
.	TRBJ2-3	TRBD2	TRBV5-1	TGCGCCAGCAGTTCTAGCGGGGGCACAGATACGCAGTATTTT	CASSSSGGTDTQYF
few	TRBJ1-1	TRBD1	TRBV7-9	TGTGCCAGCAGCGTTGGGACAGGGACCTCGAGAAGCACTGAAGCTTTCTTT	CASSVGTGTSRSTEAFF
.	TRBJ2-3	TRBD1	TRBV5-1	TGCGCCAGCTCGGGACAGAGAGGCACAGATACGCAGTATTTT	CASSGQRGTDTQYF
.	TRBJ1-2	.	TRBV6-6	TGTGCCAGCAGCCCTAGACGGGGGGAAGGGGACTATGGCTACACCTTC	CASSPRRGEGDYGYTF
.	TRBJ2-7	.	TRBV6-5	TGTGCCAGCAGTTCCCCGACAGTAAAGGCCTCCTACGAGCAGTACTTC	CASSSPTVKASYEQYF
.	TRBJ1-1	.	TRBV6-6	TGTGCCACCACAGCGAACACTGAAGCTTTCTTT	CATTANTEAFF
once	TRBJ2-4	TRBD1	TRBV28	TGTGCCAGCAGTTCCACCGGGACAGCCGTTTACATTCAGTACTTC	CASSSTGTAVYIQYF
.	TRBJ1-1	.	TRBV7-8	TGTGCCAGCAGCTTACGCACGCGGGTTGGTGAAGCTTTCTTT	CASSLRTRVGEAFF
.	TRBJ2-1	TRBD2	TRBV5-4	TGTGCCAGCAGCCTTGAACTTCGCGGGAGTAGGAATGAGCAGTTCTTC	CASSLELRGSRNEQFF
.	TRBJ2-7	TRBD2	TRBV4-2	TGTGCCAGCAGCTTAAGGCATACTAGCGGGCTTCTCTACGAGCAGTACTTC	CASSLRHTSGLLYEQYF
.	TRBJ1-1	.	TRBV30	TGTGCCTGGAGGAAGCTTCCAGGGAACACTGAAGCTTTCTTT	CAWRKLPGNTEAFF
.	TRBJ1-4	.	TRBV7-9	TGTGCCAGCAGCGCCGGGACAATACATGAAAAACTGTTTTTT	CASSAGTIHEKLFF
.	TRBJ1-4	.	TRBV21-1	TGTGCCAGCAGCAAAACCCGGGACAAAAATGAAAAACTGTTTTTT	CASSKTRDKNEKLFF
.	TRBJ2-1	.	TRBV19	TGTGCCAGTAGTATCCAACACGGGTCCTTCTACAATGAGCAGTTCTTC	CASSIQHGSFYNEQFF
.	TRBJ2-7	TRBD1	TRBV19	TGTGCCAGCAGGGGACAGGGCTACGAGCAGTACTTC	CASRGQGYEQYF
.	TRBJ2-7	.	TRBV5-4	TGTGCCAGCAGGGTGTCTGGGGAGGAGAACGAGCAGTACTTC	CASRVSGEENEQYF
.	TRBJ2-1	.	TRBV29-1	TGCAGCGTGGGGGCCGGGACTACCTACAATGAGCAGTTCTTC	CSVGAGTTYNEQFF
.	TRBJ1-4	.	TRBV5-6	TGTGCCAGCAGCCCCCAGGGCCCGGAAAAACTGTTTTTT	CASSPQGPEKLFF
.	TRBJ2-1	TRBD2	TRBV5-6	TGTGCCAGCAGCAAAATAGGACTAGCGGGAGGGAGGCAGGAGCAGTTCTTC	CASSKIGLAGGRQEQFF
.	TRBJ2-5	.	TRBV27	TGTGCCAGCAGTTTATACAGGGCAGGGTTAGAGACCCAGTACTTC	CASSLYRAGLETQYF
few	TRBJ1-1	.	TRBV19	TGTGCCAGTAGGCGGGATGTGGCTTTCTTT	CASRRDVAFF
few	TRBJ1-5	TRBD1	TRBV27	TGTGCCAGCAGCGTAATCAGGTACGGAACAGGGGTAAGCAATCAGCCCCAGCATTTT	CASSVIRYGTGVSNQPQHF
.	TRBJ2-7	TRBD1	TRBV7-9	TGTTCCGCCGACAGGGGGACCTACGAGCAGTACTTC	CSADRGTYEQYF
.	TRBJ1-2	TRBD1	TRBV28	TGTGCCAGCGGGGTCCCGGTCAGGGGGACCTTC	CASGVPVRGTF
.	TRBJ1-2	TRBD1	TRBV6-5	TGTGCCAGCAGGGGGACAGGGGCCGGCTACACCTTC	CASRGTGAGYTF
.	TRBJ2-3	TRBD2	TRBV18	TGTGCCAGCTCACCACCCACAGCGGGAGTGGGCACAGATACGCAGTATTTT	CASSPPTAGVGTDTQYF
few	TRBJ1-4	TRBD1	TRBV19	TGTGCCAGTAGTATACCCCGGACAGGGAAGGATGAAAAACTGTTTTTT	CASSIPRTGKDEKLFF
.	TRBJ1-1	.	TRBV11-2	TGTGCCAGCAGCTTATTCCGGACAACTTTCTTT	CASSLFRTTFF
.	TRBJ2-1	TRBD2	TRBV10-1	TGCGCCAGTCCCTTTAGCGGGGCCCTTCTGGGAGAGCAGTTCTTC	CASPFSGALLGEQFF
.	TRBJ2-7	.	TRBV6-1	TGTGCCAGCAGTGAAAGCCCGGGATACGAGCAGTACTTC	CASSESPGYEQYF